This T cell receptor beta chain originates from a study of naive and memory T cell subsets. Whole-study results and caveats: Naive repertoires, especially CD8, held a few larger clonotypes, possibly memory cells re-expressing CD45RA.

CD4+ T cell IFNgamma after overnight CMV lysate exposure gave donor CMV status. The beta constant-region primer was an equimolar mix of two oligonucleotides covering TRBC1 and TRBC2. Nested alpha and beta constant-region primers with the SP2 primer drove four PCR rounds on ligated cDNA. Each CDR3 protein is one row after TCRdb ran MiXCR on the UMI-ligation and nested PCR reads. The sample contains approximately 140,000 distinct CDR3 sequences, 22% of which appear only once. This clonotype came up a few times. Its cognate antigen is unknown. The CDR3 contains 14 residues. Germline CDR1 reads DFQATT; CDR2 reads SNEGSKA (reference sequence). The germline V and J ends were trimmed by 6 bases and 1 base, with 13 bases remaining between them.

The chain recombines TRBV20-1 with TRBJ1-5; no definite D call. This clonotype was obtained from a human donor in good health. The sequenced sample consisted of naive CD4+ T cells from blood. This CDR3 reads CSAVQSQSNQPQHF. CDR3 DNA sequence: TGCAGTGCCGTCCAGTCGCAGAGCAATCAGCCCCAGCATTTT.